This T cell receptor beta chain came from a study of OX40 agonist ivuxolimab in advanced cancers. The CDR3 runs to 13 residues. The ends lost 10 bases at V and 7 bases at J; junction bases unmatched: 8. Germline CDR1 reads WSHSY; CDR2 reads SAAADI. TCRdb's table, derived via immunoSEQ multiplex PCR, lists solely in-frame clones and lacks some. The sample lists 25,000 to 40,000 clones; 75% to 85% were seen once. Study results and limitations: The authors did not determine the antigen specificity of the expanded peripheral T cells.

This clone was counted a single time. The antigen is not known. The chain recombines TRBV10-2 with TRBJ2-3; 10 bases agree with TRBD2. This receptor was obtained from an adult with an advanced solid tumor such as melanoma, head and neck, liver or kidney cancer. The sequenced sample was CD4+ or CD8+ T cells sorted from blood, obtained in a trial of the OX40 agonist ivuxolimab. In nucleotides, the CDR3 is TGCGCCACCGCCAGCGGGAGGGCGAATACGCAGTATTTT. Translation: CATASGRANTQYF.